The 10 T cell receptor beta chains given below trace back to one sample, sequenced in a study of blood T cell repertoires in COVID-19. Sequenced by immunoSEQ multiplex PCR; TCRdb stores in-frame clones only, minus some. The repertoire includes 300,000 to 350,000 clones, about nine tenths of them detected once, and less than 2.5% sits in the top ten. Sequencing was done on a sample of peripheral blood. These receptors originate from a man younger than 35 with active or convalescent COVID-19.

The chain combines TRBV5-4 with TRBJ2-3, with TRBD2 matching 11 bases. V lost 7 bases to trimming and J lost 2 bases; unmatched junction nucleotides: 6. The CDR3 has 15 residues. Per the germline V gene, CDR1 is SGHNT and CDR2 is YYREEE (reference sequence). In DNA form, the CDR3 reads TGTGCCAGCCGCCTAGCGGGGGGATACACAGATACGCAGTATTTT. This encodes CASRLAGGYTDTQYF. The whole variable domain, remainder taken from reference TRBV5-4 and TRBJ2-3, is ETGVTQSPTHLIKTRGQQVTLRCSSQSGHNTVSWYQQALGQGPQFIFQYYREEENGRGNFPPRFSGLQFPNYSSELNVNALELDDSALYLCASRLAGGYTDTQYFGPGTRLTVL.

This clone came up once. The rearrangement links TRBV5-1 to TRBJ2-7; 7 bases match TRBD1. J lost 3 bases, V lost 0 bases, and 6 bases had no gene match. Germline values: CDR1 SGHRS, CDR2 YFSETQ. The CDR3 covers 15 residues. CDR3 DNA: TGCGCCAGCAGCTTGGAGACAGGGATATACTACGAGCAGTACTTC. As protein: CASSLETGIYYEQYF.

The chain combines TRBV27 with TRBJ2-1; D uncertain. The CDR3 is 14 amino acids. V was clipped by 3 bases and J by 3 bases, with 9 bases between them. The V gene's germline CDR1 is MNHEY and CDR2 SMNVEV (reference sequence). In nucleotides, the CDR3 is TGTGCCAGCAGTTTGGCAGAAAGCTACAATGAGCAGTTCTTC. The encoded protein is CASSLAESYNEQFF.

The genes are TRBV9 and TRBJ2-5; 8 bases fit TRBD1. The CDR3 is made up of 16 amino acids. V lost 0 bases, J lost 5 bases, and 9 bases stayed unmatched. Germline V CDR1 and CDR2: SGDLS, YYNGEE. The CDR3 DNA reads as TGTGCCAGCAGCGTAGGCATGACAGGGGATTTGGAGACCCAGTACTTC. As protein: CASSVGMTGDLETQYF.

This clone was detected a few times. The rearrangement links TRBV7-3 to TRBJ2-5; 11 bases line up with TRBD1. The CDR3 extends over 13 amino acids. The junction had 5 bases not matched to a gene; V was cut back by 5 bases and J by 9 bases. Germline V gives CDR1 SGHTA, CDR2 FQGTGA. CDR3: CASSPGTGGAQYF. The CDR3 nucleotides are TGTGCCAGCAGCCCCGGGACAGGGGGGGCCCAGTACTTC.

The chain has TRBV27 and TRBJ1-2; TRBD1 is a possible D gene (5 bases). The germline gives CDR1 MNHEY, CDR2 SMNVEV (reference sequence). Trimming pared 3 bases from V and 4 bases from J, leaving 9 bases between. The CDR3 length is 13 residues. The CDR3 region is CASSFSGSYGYTF. The CDR3, as DNA: TGTGCCAGCAGTTTCTCAGGGTCCTATGGCTACACCTTC.

This clone was counted once. V and J are TRBV5-1 and TRBJ1-4; possibly TRBD1 for D (5 bases). V lost 1 base and J 6 bases, leaving 22 bases between the germline ends. CDR3 length equals 18 residues. Germline V gives CDR1 SGHRS, CDR2 YFSETQ. This CDR3 is CASSLRGRRGSSHEKLFF. The CDR3 DNA is TGCGCCAGCAGCTTGCGTGGGCGTCGGGGGAGCTCCCATGAAAAACTGTTTTTT.

The V gene is TRBV3-1 (or the pseudogene TRBV3-2), the J gene TRBJ2-1, with a possible D match to TRBD1 (6 bases). V dropped 4 bases and J dropped 4 bases, with 11 bases sitting between them. This CDR3 is built from 14 residues. CDR1 LGHDT and CDR2 YNNKEL come from the germline V gene (reference sequence). This chain's CDR3 is CASSPRGTYNEQFF. The CDR3 coding sequence is TGTGCCAGCAGCCCCAGGGGTACTTACAATGAGCAGTTCTTC.

V usage is TRBV7-6 and J usage is TRBJ2-1; perhaps TRBD2 as D (5 bases). Germline V lookup: CDR1 SGHVS, CDR2 FNYEAQ. V lost 2 bases to trimming and J lost 9 bases, with 5 bases between them. The CDR3 consists of 11 residues. CDR3 amino acids: CASSLSGEQFF. The CDR3 coding sequence is TGTGCCAGCAGCTTAAGCGGTGAGCAGTTCTTC.

This clone was picked up one time. The V gene is TRBV6-1, the J gene TRBJ2-4, with D tentatively TRBD2 (6 bases). Germline lookup yields CDR1 MNHNS and CDR2 SASEGT. V was clipped by 4 bases and J by 3 bases, with 19 bases between them. The CDR3 has 17 amino acids. The CDR3 protein is CASSVIADPTGKNIQYF. The CDR3 nucleotides read TGTGCCAGCAGTGTGATAGCGGATCCCACGGGCAAAAACATTCAGTACTTC.